This T cell receptor (beta chain) was sequenced in a study of blood T cell repertoires in COVID-19. Across the whole study: The cDNA or gDNA used as material had been derived from T cells, B-cell-depleted T cells, or PBMCs.

Trimming took off 3 bases at V and 4 bases at J, with 17 bases between the two ends. Per the germline V gene, CDR1 is SGHRS and CDR2 is YFSETQ. CDR3 length: 16 amino acids. Donors in Cohort 3 counted as recovered after two negative PCRs, clearance, or symptom resolution. Original data processing: Amplification of reference gene primers was used by the study to estimate nucleated cell counts. The table came from immunoSEQ multiplex PCR; TCRdb's copy has only in-frame clones and leaves some out. The D gene and trimming were derived from the DNA, and the V and J assignments and clone size from that table. Of 320,000 or so clones detected, roughly 87% appear once; the ten largest clones hold 1%.

The source of this sequence is a woman younger than 45 who had recovered from COVID-19. V is TRBV5-1 and J is TRBJ2-1; TRBD2 is a possible D gene (6 bases). The sample comprised PBMCs or T cells enriched from blood (not recorded which). Here the CDR3 reads CASSSGTFGPYNEQFF. The CDR3, as DNA: TGCGCCAGCAGCTCCGGGACTTTTGGCCCTTACAATGAGCAGTTCTTC.